This TCR beta chain is drawn from a study of T cell responses to AZD1222 COVID-19 vaccine. This clone was counted a single time. Its antigen is still unknown. Libraries were prepared by immunoSEQ multiplex PCR; TCRdb keeps only in-frame clonotypes and omits some of them. The repertoire includes around 140,000 clones, roughly 84% of them detected once, and approximately 4.7% sits in the top ten. From germline, CDR1 is PRHDT and CDR2 FYEKMQ (reference sequence). This CDR3 is built from 15 residues. Trimming stripped 2 bases from V and 1 base from J, with 11 bases between. General study points: Compared with day 0, the breadth and depth of the Spike-specific TCR repertoire rose significantly after two doses of AZD1222. Within unmutated variant regions lay the reported targets of nearly half of spike-specific TCRs. Clonal diversity may have been underestimated in mostly white British donors. Just a handful of AZD1222 recipients were seropositive at baseline.

The receptor was derived from an adult who received the AZD1222 COVID-19 vaccine. The chain couples TRBV13 to TRBJ1-1, with unresolved D. The sequenced sample was peripheral blood, obtained 28 days after the second AZD1222 dose. The CDR3 loop is CASSLQGLGNTEAFF. CDR3 in DNA: TGTGCCAGCAGCTTACAAGGGTTAGGGAACACTGAAGCTTTCTTT.